The 9 T cell receptor beta chains listed next were all sequenced from one sample in a study of T cell responses to AZD1222 COVID-19 vaccine. Assay: immunoSEQ multiplex PCR; the TCRdb copy retains only in-frame clones and omits some. Among 100,000 to 150,000 clones listed, approximately 91% were seen once. This material consisted of peripheral blood, taken 28 days after the second AZD1222 dose. The receptors here all came from an adult who received the AZD1222 COVID-19 vaccine.

The V and J genes are TRBV5-1 and TRBJ2-7, with TRBD1 matching 8 bases. V shed 5 bases, J shed 3 bases, and the junction held 4 bases outside the gene matches. The CDR3 is 13 amino acids. Germline CDR1 SGHRS, CDR2 YFSETQ. The CDR3 DNA follows: TGCGCCAGCAGTCAGGACAGGGACTACGAGCAGTACTTC. Translation: CASSQDRDYEQYF.

About this clone: Other nucleotide sequences in the sample specify the same CDR3. The V gene is TRBV10-3, the J gene TRBJ1-5; a possible D gene is TRBD1 (5 bases). CDR3 size: 14 residues. The ends were cut back, 6 bases at V and 0 bases at J, with 9 bases in the middle. Germline CDR1 reads ENHRY; CDR2 reads SYGVKD. The CDR3 here is CAISGTNSNQPQHF. Here the CDR3 DNA reads TGTGCCATCAGCGGGACGAATAGCAATCAGCCCCAGCATTTT.

V and J are TRBV23-1 and TRBJ1-1; 8 bases agree with TRBD1. Being an ORF, TRBV23-1 has a function that is uncertain. There are 11 residues in the CDR3. V dropped 6 bases and J dropped 10; count of bases not matched to a gene: 4. Here the CDR3 DNA reads TGCGCCAGCAGGAGCAGGGGGCCAGCTTTCTTT. Encoded protein: CASRSRGPAFF.

V usage is TRBV3-1 (or the pseudogene TRBV3-2) and J usage is TRBJ2-2, with 11 bases matching TRBD2. The V and J ends lost 4 bases and 5 bases, in that order; junction bases with no gene match: 12. The CDR3 runs 18 residues. The V gene's germline CDR1 is LGHDT and CDR2 YNNKEL (reference sequence). The CDR3 loop reads CASSREVAGGPGTGELFF. CDR3 DNA: TGTGCCAGCAGCCGCGAAGTAGCGGGAGGGCCGGGGACCGGGGAGCTGTTTTTT.

The chain uses TRBV12-5 and TRBJ1-1; 7 bases agree with TRBD1. Per the germline V gene, CDR1 is LGHNT and CDR2 is FRNRAP. V lost 3 bases and J lost 5; bases outside the gene matches: 6. This CDR3 spans 14 amino acids. CDR3 DNA sequence: TGTGCTAGTGGTTTCGACGACAGGGTTACTGAAGCTTTCTTT. Its translation is CASGFDDRVTEAFF.

This chain joins TRBV27 and TRBJ2-7; 14 positions match TRBD2. This CDR3 region has 18 residues. The germline V gene encodes CDR1 MNHEY and CDR2 SMNVEV (reference sequence). Unmatched junction bases numbered 15, after V lost 6 bases and J lost 5 bases. In nucleotides, the CDR3 is TGTGCCAGCAGAAGACCATTAGGGACTAGCGGGAGAACCCACGAGCAGTACTTC. Protein: CASRRPLGTSGRTHEQYF.

This clone occurred once. J is TRBJ1-6 and V is TRBV5-6, with D maybe TRBD1 (5 bases). The germline V and J ends were trimmed by 1 base and 10 bases, with 15 bases remaining between them. The CDR3 extends over 15 amino acids. CDR1 is SGHDT, CDR2 YYEEEE, per germline. CDR3 DNA: TGTGCCAGCAGCTTGTACGACAGACTACGGTCACCCCTCCACTTT. Its translation is CASSLYDRLRSPLHF. Drawing the rest from reference TRBV5-6 and TRBJ1-6, the complete variable domain is DAGVTQSPTHLIKTRGQQVTLRCSPKSGHDTVSWYQQALGQGPQFIFQYYEEEERQRGNFPDRFSGHQFPNYSSELNVNALLLGDSALYLCASSLYDRLRSPLHFGNGTRLTVT.

The J gene is TRBJ2-5, the V gene TRBV7-9; a weak D match, TRBD1 (6 bases). The germline CDR1 and CDR2 sequences are SEHNR and FQNEAQ (reference sequence). Trimming stripped 2 bases from V and 2 bases from J, with 9 bases between. The CDR3 has 14 amino acids. The DNA of the CDR3 is TGTGCCAGCAGCTTAATGGGGACACAAGAGACCCAGTACTTC. This translates into CASSLMGTQETQYF.

In its sample, this clone was seen once. The V gene is TRBV27, the J gene TRBJ1-6; tentative D call: TRBD1 (6 bases). V shed 3 bases and J shed 9 bases, with 15 bases lying between them. This CDR3 contains 15 residues. CDR1 is MNHEY and CDR2 is SMNVEV in the germline V gene (reference sequence). CDR3 coding DNA: TGTGCCAGCAGTTTTAATATCCGAGGGGGTTCACCCCTCCACTTT. Translation: CASSFNIRGGSPLHF.